This T cell receptor (beta chain) comes out of a study of post-analysis software for immune sequencing data. As for the study in general: Multiple sclerosis in the patients followed relapsing-remitting, secondary progressive and progressive-relapsing courses. Findings and limits, study-wide: F measure grouped same-batch samples tightly together. Controls' normalized Chao1 diversity significantly exceeded that of multiple sclerosis patients.

Unique-molecular-identifier-tagged TCR beta cDNA libraries were used. Roughly 0.5 million cDNA molecules were obtained from about 0.98 to 11 million T cells. TCRdb passed the PCR reads through MiXCR, listing each CDR3 protein once. The sample lists about 400,000 distinct CDR3 sequences, around a third seen once, with about an eighth in the top ten. In the case of this clonotype: The antigen remains unidentified.

The sequence was collected from a girl between 10 and 17 years old with multiple sclerosis. Sequenced sample: blood.

The CDR3 sequence is CAGSGGDTDTQYF. The CDR3 bases are TGTGCCGGTAGCGGGGGAGACACAGATACGCAGTATTTT. The chain joins TRBV6-6 to TRBJ2-3; 9 positions agree with TRBD2. The CDR3 contains 13 residues. The germline V gene has CDR1 MNHNY and CDR2 SVGAGI (reference sequence). V trimming: 11 bases; J trimming: 2 bases; junction bases outside the gene matches: 5.